The clone carrying this T cell receptor beta chain has ten or more counts. The target antigen is unknown. The data were taken from a study of CD8+CD57+ T cells in acquired aplastic anemia. On the study more broadly: Researchers reported that healthy donors averaged about 10 million reads for CD4+ cells.

The V gene lost 7 bases and the J gene lost 0 bases, with 14 bases spanning the gap. The germline V gene encodes CDR1 ENHRY and CDR2 SYGVKD. CDR3 length equals 15 residues. Points from the study as a whole: Patients and controls had in common twenty-nine CD8+ CDR3 sequences.

Profiling of TCR beta VDJ combinations and CDR3 sequences used genomic DNA as template. MiXCR, applied by TCRdb to the reads, yields one record per CDR3 protein. This sample carries around 170,000 distinct CDR3 sequences, 35% to 50% of them seen once, and the ten largest clones take approximately 3%. The chain employs TRBV10-3 and TRBJ2-3, with D tentatively TRBD2 (6 bases). This TCR derives from a human donor in good health. Sequenced sample: sorted CD4+, CD8+, or CD8+CD57+ T cells (not recorded which) from PBMCs. The CDR3 sequence: CAIMQGGSSTDTQYF. DNA for the CDR3: TGTGCCATCATGCAGGGAGGTTCTAGCACAGATACGCAGTATTTT.